Shown below are 22 T cell receptor beta chains from a single sample sequenced in a study of beta chain features in type 1 diabetes. Their target antigens are unknown. Study-level results: All four CD4+ subsets of Type 1 diabetes patients contained TCRB CDR3s that were moderately but significantly shorter.

What was sequenced were expressed TCRB transcripts, since all of the isolated RNA had been reverse transcribed. Produced via immunoSEQ multiplex PCR; TCRdb's table is partial and in-frame only. The sample includes 630,000 or so clones, 11% to 15% of them seen just once. The sequenced sample consisted of naive CD4+ T cells from blood. These receptors were collected from a man younger than 35 with type 1 diabetes.

The rearrangement links TRBV7-9 to TRBJ2-7; D uncertain. The germline V gene encodes CDR1 SEHNR and CDR2 FQNEAQ (reference sequence). There are 14 residues in the CDR3. Trimming took off 0 bases at V and 3 bases at J, with 9 bases between the two ends. The CDR3 reads CASSLALDLYEQYF. In nucleotides, the CDR3 is TGTGCCAGCAGCTTAGCTCTCGATCTCTACGAGCAGTACTTC.

For the CDR3, the DNA is TGCGCCAGCAGCCAAGGGTCCGGGGGGCGTGGGCTGCCCCAGCATTTT. Encoded protein: CASSQGSGGRGLPQHF. The rearrangement links TRBV4-1 to TRBJ1-5; TRBD1 is a possible D gene (6 bases). The V end lost 1 base, the J end lost 9 bases, and 19 bases lay between the germline ends. Per the germline V gene, CDR1 is MGHRA and CDR2 is YSYEKL. The CDR3 sequence is 16 residues long.

A few counts support this clone. Other DNA variants within this sample encode the same CDR3. This rearrangement joins TRBV30 to TRBJ2-7, with unresolved D. Trimming pared 0 bases from V and 1 base from J, leaving 4 bases between. Germline-derived CDR1 and CDR2 are GTSNPN and SVGIG (reference sequence). There are 12 residues in the CDR3. CDR3 bases: TGTGCCTGGAGTGTAGGGTCCTACGAGCAGTACTTC. It encodes CAWSVGSYEQYF.

The V call is TRBV5-4, the J call TRBJ2-1; 9 nucleotides agree with TRBD1. CDR3 size: 19 residues. The germline V gene encodes CDR1 SGHNT and CDR2 YYREEE (reference sequence). V trimming: 2 bases; J trimming: 0 bases; junction bases outside the gene matches: 12. This CDR3 reads CASSFRRLRDRDSYNEQFF. Written as DNA, the CDR3 is TGTGCCAGCAGCTTCCGACGACTCCGGGACAGGGACTCCTACAATGAGCAGTTCTTC.

This clone was recorded a few times. The genes are TRBV30 and TRBJ2-5; D unresolved. Germline V gives CDR1 GTSNPN, CDR2 SVGIG (reference sequence). V gave up 1 base and J gave up 7 bases, with 13 bases separating them. CDR3 length equals 13 residues. CDR3 region: CAWSDLAPGTQYF. The CDR3 nucleotides read TGTGCCTGGAGTGATTTAGCCCCGGGGACCCAGTACTTC.

This sequence joins TRBV7-2 and TRBJ2-4, with D unresolved. Germline loops: CDR1 SGHTA, CDR2 FQGNSA. The CDR3 loop spans 14 amino acids. The V and J ends lost 1 base and 8 bases respectively, with 12 bases between them. The CDR3 protein is CASSLDGRSHIQYF. DNA of the CDR3: TGTGCCAGCAGCTTAGATGGCAGGTCACACATTCAGTACTTC.

This clone has a handful of counts. CDR3 loop: CASSSNRVREQFF. The CDR3 DNA follows: TGTGCCAGCAGCTCAAACAGGGTCCGTGAGCAGTTCTTC. The chain uses TRBV11-2 and TRBJ2-1, with D possibly TRBD1 on 6 matching bases. CDR1 is SGHAT and CDR2 is FQNNGV in the germline V gene. V was trimmed by 4 bases and J by 9 bases, leaving 13 bases between them. The CDR3 spans 13 residues.

This sequence joins TRBV5-1 and TRBJ2-2, with D possibly TRBD1 on 6 matching bases. Looked up from germline, CDR1 is SGHRS and CDR2 is YFSETQ. V was shortened by 0 bases and J by 7 bases, with 19 bases between the two germline ends. This CDR3 region has 17 residues. This CDR3 is CASSLALTGHYSGELFF. The CDR3 DNA reads TGCGCCAGCAGCTTGGCCCTGACAGGCCACTACAGCGGGGAGCTGTTTTTT. The whole variable domain, remainder taken from reference TRBV5-1 and TRBJ2-2, is KAGVTQTPRYLIKTRGQQVTLSCSPISGHRSVSWYQQTPGQGLQFLFEYFSETQRNKGNFPGRFSGRQFSNSRSEMNVSTLELGDSALYLCASSLALTGHYSGELFFGEGSRLTVL.

V usage is TRBV5-1 and J usage is TRBJ2-2; D call uncertain. The germline V and J ends were trimmed by 7 bases and 6 bases, with 22 bases remaining between them. Germline lookup yields CDR1 SGHRS and CDR2 YFSETQ. This CDR3 is built from 16 residues. CDR3 DNA sequence: TGCGCCAGCGAGCCGAGCGCGGCACCTATCGCCGGGGAGCTGTTTTTT. The encoded protein is CASEPSAAPIAGELFF.

This clone was found a few times. This sequence joins TRBV5-1 and TRBJ1-5; TRBD1 aligns across 9 bases. This CDR3 is built from 15 residues. Germline V gene sequence: CDR1 SGHRS, CDR2 YFSETQ. The V segment lost 4 bases and the J segment 2 bases; nucleotides outside the gene matches: 4. In DNA form, the CDR3 reads TGCGCCAGCAGCCCGGACAGGGGCGGCAATCAGCCCCAGCATTTT. Translation gives CASSPDRGGNQPQHF.

This clone was seen only a few times. A read error may explain this, as a much larger clone is one base away. The CDR3 sequence is CASSFYNEQFF. CDR3 DNA: TGTGCCAGCAGCTTTTACAATGAGCAGTTCTTC. The chain combines TRBV11-1 with TRBJ2-1; D is ambiguous. Germline V gene sequence: CDR1 SGHAT, CDR2 FQDESV (reference sequence). This CDR3 contains 11 residues. V dropped 3 bases and J dropped 4 bases, with 1 base sitting between them.

The V and J genes are TRBV18 and TRBJ2-1, with 11 bases aligning to TRBD2. Germline V lookup: CDR1 KGHSH, CDR2 LQKENI. V was pared by 3 bases and J by 1 base, with 5 bases of the junction left unmatched. This CDR3 is built from 17 residues. The CDR3 loop is CASSPSSGRRSYNEQFF. The CDR3, as DNA: TGTGCCAGCTCACCGTCTAGCGGGAGGCGTTCCTACAATGAGCAGTTCTTC.

This clone was found a few times. The chain uses TRBV6-5 and TRBJ1-2; D not certain. Trimming shortened V by 4 bases and J by 5 bases, and 20 bases separated the two germline ends. The CDR3 extends over 16 amino acids. Germline lookup yields CDR1 MNHEY and CDR2 SVGAGI. The chain's CDR3 is CASSFVGRGAGYGYTF. DNA for the CDR3: TGTGCCAGCAGTTTTGTAGGGCGAGGCGCGGGGTATGGCTACACCTTC.

This clone has a handful of counts. The V gene is TRBV30, the J gene TRBJ2-7, with 8 bases matching TRBD1. CDR3 length: 15 amino acids. CDR1 is GTSNPN, CDR2 SVGIG, per germline (reference sequence). The V segment lost 5 bases and the J segment 0 bases; nucleotides outside the gene matches: 9. The CDR3 DNA is TGTGCCTGGGGGGGTCAGGGACAGGTCTCCTACGAGCAGTACTTC. This encodes CAWGGQGQVSYEQYF.

CDR3 loop: CASSPWDRQTYEQYF. The CDR3 DNA sequence: TGTGCCAGCAGCCCGTGGGACAGGCAAACCTACGAGCAGTACTTC. V is TRBV11-2 and J is TRBJ2-7; 8 bases map to TRBD1. The CDR3 runs to 15 residues. CDR1 SGHAT and CDR2 FQNNGV come from the germline V gene. V lost 5 bases and J lost 2; bases outside the gene matches: 8.

This clone was seen a few times. The J gene is TRBJ2-5, the V gene TRBV5-4; TRBD2 agrees at 11 bases. Looked up from germline, CDR1 is SGHNT and CDR2 is YYREEE (reference sequence). This CDR3 is built from 16 residues. Unmatched junction bases numbered 7, after V lost 4 bases and J lost 2 bases. CDR3 in amino acids: CASSRRLAGTQETQYF. The CDR3 DNA follows: TGTGCCAGCAGCCGGCGACTAGCGGGGACTCAAGAGACCCAGTACTTC.

The V call is TRBV4-3, the J call TRBJ1-2; TRBD1 matches 8 bases. The CDR3 has 15 amino acids. CDR1 and CDR2 from the germline V gene are LGHNA and YSLEER. J was trimmed by 7 bases and V by 2 bases; bases with no gene match: 9. This chain's CDR3 is CASSQTSTGASGYTF. CDR3 in DNA: TGCGCCAGCAGCCAAACGTCGACAGGGGCTTCTGGCTACACCTTC.

The sample holds a few counts of this clone. The J gene is TRBJ2-7, the V gene TRBV28; TRBD1 might be the D (6 bases). The V gene's germline CDR1 is MDHEN and CDR2 SYDVKM. The CDR3 is made up of 16 amino acids. V was pared by 4 bases and J by 2 bases, with 18 bases between. The CDR3 DNA follows: TGTGCCAGCAGTTCTCCACCGAGCAGGGGAGCCTACGAGCAGTACTTC. It encodes CASSSPPSRGAYEQYF.

This clone was seen a few times. This chain joins TRBV6-5 and TRBJ2-7; no definite D call. Germline CDR1 MNHEY, CDR2 SVGAGI. There are 15 residues in the CDR3. V was trimmed by 6 bases and J by 5 bases, leaving 20 bases between them. In DNA form, the CDR3 reads TGTGCCAGCAGCCTGGGCCACGGGCCCCGCCACGAGCAGTACTTC. The encoded protein is CASSLGHGPRHEQYF.

A few counts support this clone. This chain's CDR3 is CASSQVPADTQYF. CDR3 nucleotides: TGTGCCAGCAGCCAAGTACCCGCGGATACGCAGTATTTT. The chain links TRBV14 to TRBJ2-3; no firm D call. The CDR3 has 13 amino acids. Germline V gene sequence: CDR1 SGHDN, CDR2 FVKESK. V shed 1 base and J shed 6 bases, with 8 bases lying between them.

The chain combines TRBV2 with TRBJ2-7, with D maybe TRBD2 (7 bases). This CDR3 is built from 14 residues. From germline, CDR1 is SNHLY and CDR2 FYNNEI. Trimming took off 8 bases at V and 3 bases at J, with 17 bases between the two ends. This chain's CDR3 is CASERGRASYEQYF. For the CDR3, the DNA is TGTGCCAGCGAGAGGGGGAGGGCGAGCTACGAGCAGTACTTC. The full variable domain, its missing parts supplied by reference TRBV2 and TRBJ2-7, is EPEVTQTPSHQVTQMGQEVILRCVPISNHLYFYWYRQILGQKVEFLVSFYNNEISEKSEIFDDQFSVERPDGSNFTLKIRSTKLEDSAMYFCASERGRASYEQYFGPGTRLTVT.

This chain joins TRBV7-2 and TRBJ2-2; D tentatively reads TRBD1 or TRBD2 (5 bases each). V was clipped by 9 bases and J by 0 bases, with 14 bases between them. This CDR3 has 15 residues. Germline V gives CDR1 SGHTA, CDR2 FQGNSA. Here the CDR3 DNA reads TGTGCCAGTTCCCGGGACGTAACGAACACCGGGGAGCTGTTTTTT. The encoded protein is CASSRDVTNTGELFF. Combining the CDR3 with reference TRBV7-2 and TRBJ2-2 gives the whole variable domain GAGVSQSPSNKVTEKGKDVELRCDPISGHTALYWYRQSLGQGLEFLIYFQGNSAPDKSGLPSDRFSAERTGGSVSTLTIQRTQQEDSAVYLCASSRDVTNTGELFFGEGSRLTVL.